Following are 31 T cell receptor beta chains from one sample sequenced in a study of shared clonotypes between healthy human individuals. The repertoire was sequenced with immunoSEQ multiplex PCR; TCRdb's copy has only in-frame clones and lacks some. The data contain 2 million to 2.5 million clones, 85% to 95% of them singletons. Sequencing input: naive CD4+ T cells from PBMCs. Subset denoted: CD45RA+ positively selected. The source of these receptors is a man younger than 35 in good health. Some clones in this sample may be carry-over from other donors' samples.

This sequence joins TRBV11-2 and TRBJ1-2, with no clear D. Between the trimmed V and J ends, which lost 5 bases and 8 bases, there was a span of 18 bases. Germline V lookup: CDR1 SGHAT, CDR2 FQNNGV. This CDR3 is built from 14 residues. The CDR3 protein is CASSRGALRGGYTF. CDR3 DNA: TGTGCCAGCAGCCGAGGTGCACTCCGGGGAGGCTACACCTTC. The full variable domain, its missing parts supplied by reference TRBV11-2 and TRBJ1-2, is EAGVAQSPRYKIIEKRQSVAFWCNPISGHATLYWYQQILGQGPKLLIQFQNNGVVDDSQLPKDRFSAERLKGVDSTLKIQPAKLEDSAVYLCASSRGALRGGYTFGSGTRLTVV.

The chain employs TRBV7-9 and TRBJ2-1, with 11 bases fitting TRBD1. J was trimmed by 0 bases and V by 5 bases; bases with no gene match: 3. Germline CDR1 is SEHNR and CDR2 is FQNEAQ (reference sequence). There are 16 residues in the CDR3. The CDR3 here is CASSPGQGGSYNEQFF. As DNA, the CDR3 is TGTGCCAGCAGCCCGGGACAGGGGGGCTCCTACAATGAGCAGTTCTTC.

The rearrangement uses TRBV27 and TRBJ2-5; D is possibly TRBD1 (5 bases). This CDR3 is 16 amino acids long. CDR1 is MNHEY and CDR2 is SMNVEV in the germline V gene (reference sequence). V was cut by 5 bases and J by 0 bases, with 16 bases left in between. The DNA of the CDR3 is TGTGCCAGCAGTCTGACAGCCCCTATGTACCAAGAGACCCAGTACTTC. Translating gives CASSLTAPMYQETQYF.

CDR3 residues: CASSEESDQPQHF. CDR3 DNA: TGTGCCAGCAGTGAAGAGTCGGATCAGCCCCAGCATTTT. This chain uses TRBV6-1 with TRBJ1-5; no clear D gene. Trimming pared 1 base from V and 5 bases from J, leaving 6 bases between. The CDR3 runs 13 residues. CDR1 is MNHNS and CDR2 is SASEGT in the germline V gene.

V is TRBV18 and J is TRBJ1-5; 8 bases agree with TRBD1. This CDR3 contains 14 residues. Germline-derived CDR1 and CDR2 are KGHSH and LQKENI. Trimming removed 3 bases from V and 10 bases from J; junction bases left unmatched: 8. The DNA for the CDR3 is TGTGCCAGCTCACCGGGGCAGGGGGCGCACCCCCAGCATTTT. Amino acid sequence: CASSPGQGAHPQHF.

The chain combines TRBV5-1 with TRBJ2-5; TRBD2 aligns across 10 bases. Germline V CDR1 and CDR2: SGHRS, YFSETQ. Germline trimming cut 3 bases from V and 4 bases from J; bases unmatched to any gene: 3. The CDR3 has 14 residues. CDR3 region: CASSSRLAGETQYF. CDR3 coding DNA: TGCGCCAGCAGCTCCCGACTAGCGGGAGAGACCCAGTACTTC.

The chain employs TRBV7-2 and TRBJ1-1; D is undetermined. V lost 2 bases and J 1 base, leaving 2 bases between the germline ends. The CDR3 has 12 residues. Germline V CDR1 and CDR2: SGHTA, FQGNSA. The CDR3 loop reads CASSLTNTEAFF. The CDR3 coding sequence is TGTGCCAGCAGCTTAACGAACACTGAAGCTTTCTTT.

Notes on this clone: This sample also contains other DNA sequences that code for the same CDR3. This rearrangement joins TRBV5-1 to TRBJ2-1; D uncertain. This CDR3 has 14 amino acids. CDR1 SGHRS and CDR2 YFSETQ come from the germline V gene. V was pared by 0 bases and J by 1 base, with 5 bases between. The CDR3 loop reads CASSLDLSYNEQFF. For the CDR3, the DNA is TGCGCCAGCAGCTTGGATCTGTCCTACAATGAGCAGTTCTTC.

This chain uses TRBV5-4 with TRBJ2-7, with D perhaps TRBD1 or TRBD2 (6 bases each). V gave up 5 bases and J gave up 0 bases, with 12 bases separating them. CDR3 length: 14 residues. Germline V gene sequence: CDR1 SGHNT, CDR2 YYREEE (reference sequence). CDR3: CASSRRDNSYEQYF. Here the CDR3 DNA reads TGTGCCAGCAGTAGGCGGGACAACTCCTACGAGCAGTACTTC.

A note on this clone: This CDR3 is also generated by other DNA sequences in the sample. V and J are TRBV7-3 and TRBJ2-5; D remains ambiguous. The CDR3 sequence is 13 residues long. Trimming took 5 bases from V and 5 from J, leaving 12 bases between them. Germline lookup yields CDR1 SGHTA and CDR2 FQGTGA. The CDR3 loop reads CASSTGPGETQYF. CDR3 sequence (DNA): TGTGCCAGCAGCACCGGGCCCGGGGAGACCCAGTACTTC. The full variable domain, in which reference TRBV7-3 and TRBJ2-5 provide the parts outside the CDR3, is GAGVSQTPSNKVTEKGKYVELRCDPISGHTALYWYRQSLGQGPEFLIYFQGTGAADDSGLPNDRFFAVRPEGSVSTLKIQRTERGDSAVYLCASSTGPGETQYFGPGTRLLVL.

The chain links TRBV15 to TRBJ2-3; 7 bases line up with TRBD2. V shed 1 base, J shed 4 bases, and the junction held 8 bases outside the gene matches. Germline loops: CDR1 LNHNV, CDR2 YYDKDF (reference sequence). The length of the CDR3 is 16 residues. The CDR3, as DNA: TGTGCCACCAGCAGAGTCGGGGGGAGAAAGTCAGATACGCAGTATTTT. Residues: CATSRVGGRKSDTQYF.

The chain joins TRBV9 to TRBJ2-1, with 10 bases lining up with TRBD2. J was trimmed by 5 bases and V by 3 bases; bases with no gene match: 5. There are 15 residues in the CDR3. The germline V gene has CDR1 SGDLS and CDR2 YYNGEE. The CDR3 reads CASSAGLADDNEQFF. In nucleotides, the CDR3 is TGTGCCAGCAGCGCCGGACTAGCGGACGACAATGAGCAGTTCTTC.

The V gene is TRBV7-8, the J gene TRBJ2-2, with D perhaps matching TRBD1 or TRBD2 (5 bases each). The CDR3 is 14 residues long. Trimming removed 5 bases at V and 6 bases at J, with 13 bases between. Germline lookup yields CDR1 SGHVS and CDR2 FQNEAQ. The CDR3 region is CASSPRLGAGELFF. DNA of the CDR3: TGTGCCAGCAGCCCCAGGTTGGGGGCCGGGGAGCTGTTTTTT.

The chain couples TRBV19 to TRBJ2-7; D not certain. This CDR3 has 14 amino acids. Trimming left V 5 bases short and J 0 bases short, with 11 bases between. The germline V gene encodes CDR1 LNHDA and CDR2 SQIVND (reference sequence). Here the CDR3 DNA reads TGTGCCAGTAGTCGAGGCCGAACCTCCTACGAGCAGTACTTC. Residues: CASSRGRTSYEQYF. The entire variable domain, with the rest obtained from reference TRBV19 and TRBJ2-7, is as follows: DGGITQSPKYLFRKEGQNVTLSCEQNLNHDAMYWYRQDPGQGLRLIYYSQIVNDFQKGDIAEGYSVSREKKESFPLTVTSAQKNPTAFYLCASSRGRTSYEQYFGPGTRLTVT.

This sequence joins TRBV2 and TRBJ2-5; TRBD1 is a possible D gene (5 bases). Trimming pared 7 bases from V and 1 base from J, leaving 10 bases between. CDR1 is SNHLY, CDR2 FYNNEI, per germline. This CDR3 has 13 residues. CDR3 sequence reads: CASKSDTQETQYF. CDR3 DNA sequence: TGTGCCAGCAAATCGGACACCCAAGAGACCCAGTACTTC.

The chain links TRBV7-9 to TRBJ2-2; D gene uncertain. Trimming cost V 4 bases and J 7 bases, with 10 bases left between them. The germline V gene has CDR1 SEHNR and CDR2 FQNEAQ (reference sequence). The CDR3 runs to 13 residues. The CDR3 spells CASSWGVGGELFF. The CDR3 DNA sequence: TGTGCCAGCAGCTGGGGTGTTGGCGGGGAGCTGTTTTTT.

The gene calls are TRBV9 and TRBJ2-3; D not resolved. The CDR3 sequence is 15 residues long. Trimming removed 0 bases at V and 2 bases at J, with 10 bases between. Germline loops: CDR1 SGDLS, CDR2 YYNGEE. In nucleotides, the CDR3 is TGTGCCAGCAGCGTAGACCCACTTACCACAGATACGCAGTATTTT. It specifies CASSVDPLTTDTQYF.

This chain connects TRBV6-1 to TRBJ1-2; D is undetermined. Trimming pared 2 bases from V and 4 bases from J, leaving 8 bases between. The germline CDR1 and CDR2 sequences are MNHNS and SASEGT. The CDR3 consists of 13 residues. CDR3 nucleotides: TGTGCCAGCAGTGAACCCGCGCGCTATGGCTACACCTTC. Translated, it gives CASSEPARYGYTF.

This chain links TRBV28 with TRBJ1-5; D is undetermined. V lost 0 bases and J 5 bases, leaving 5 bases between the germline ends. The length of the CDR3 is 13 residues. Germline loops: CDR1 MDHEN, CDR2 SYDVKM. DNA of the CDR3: TGTGCCAGCAGTTTATGGACGGATCAGCCCCAGCATTTT. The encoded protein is CASSLWTDQPQHF.

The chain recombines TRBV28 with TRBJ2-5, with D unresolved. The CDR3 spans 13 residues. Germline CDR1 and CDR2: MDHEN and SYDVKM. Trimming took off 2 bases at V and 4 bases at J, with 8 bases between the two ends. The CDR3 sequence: CASSLPQLETQYF. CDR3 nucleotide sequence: TGTGCCAGCAGTTTACCCCAGTTAGAGACCCAGTACTTC.

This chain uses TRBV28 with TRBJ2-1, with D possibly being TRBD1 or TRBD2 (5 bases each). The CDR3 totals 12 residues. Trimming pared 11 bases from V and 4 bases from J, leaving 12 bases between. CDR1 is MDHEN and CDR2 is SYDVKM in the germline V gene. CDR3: CAFGTAYNEQFF. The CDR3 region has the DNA TGTGCCTTTGGGACGGCATACAATGAGCAGTTCTTC.

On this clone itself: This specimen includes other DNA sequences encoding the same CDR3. In DNA, the CDR3 is TGTGCCAGCAGCCGGGGACAGGGCACAGATACGCAGTATTTT. It yields the protein CASSRGQGTDTQYF. The chain recombines TRBV5-4 with TRBJ2-3; 8 nucleotides align to TRBD1. V lost 4 bases and J lost 1; bases outside the gene matches: 2. Germline V gene sequence: CDR1 SGHNT, CDR2 YYREEE (reference sequence). The CDR3 spans 14 residues.

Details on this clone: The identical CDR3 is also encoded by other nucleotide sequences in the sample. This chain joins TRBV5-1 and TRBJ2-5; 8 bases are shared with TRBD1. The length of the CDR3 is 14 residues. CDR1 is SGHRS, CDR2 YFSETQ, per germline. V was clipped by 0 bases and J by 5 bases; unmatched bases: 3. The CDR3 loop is CASSLEAGGETQYF. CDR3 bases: TGCGCCAGCAGCTTGGAAGCAGGGGGCGAGACCCAGTACTTC.

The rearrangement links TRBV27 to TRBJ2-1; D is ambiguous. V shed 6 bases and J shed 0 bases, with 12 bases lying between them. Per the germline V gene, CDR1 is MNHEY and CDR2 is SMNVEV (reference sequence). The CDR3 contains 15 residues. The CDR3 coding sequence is TGTGCCAGCAGCATAAAACTCAGCTCCTACAATGAGCAGTTCTTC. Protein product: CASSIKLSSYNEQFF.

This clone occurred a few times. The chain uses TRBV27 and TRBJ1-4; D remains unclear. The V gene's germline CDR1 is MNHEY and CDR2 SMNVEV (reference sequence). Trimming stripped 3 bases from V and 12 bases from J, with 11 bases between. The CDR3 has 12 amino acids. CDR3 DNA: TGTGCCAGCAGTTTTGGACCCGCGGAACTGTTTTTT. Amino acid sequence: CASSFGPAELFF.

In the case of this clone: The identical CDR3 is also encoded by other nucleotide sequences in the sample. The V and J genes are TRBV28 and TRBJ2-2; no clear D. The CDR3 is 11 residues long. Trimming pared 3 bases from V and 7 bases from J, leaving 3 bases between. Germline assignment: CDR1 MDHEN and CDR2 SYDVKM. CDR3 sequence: CASSFFGELFF. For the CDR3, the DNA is TGTGCCAGCAGTTTTTTCGGGGAGCTGTTTTTT.

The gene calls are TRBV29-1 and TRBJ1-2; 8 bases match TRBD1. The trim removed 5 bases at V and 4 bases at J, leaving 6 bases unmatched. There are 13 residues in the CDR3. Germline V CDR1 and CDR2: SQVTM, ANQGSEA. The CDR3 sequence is CSVTGQVFYGYTF. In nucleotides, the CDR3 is TGCAGCGTTACGGGACAGGTCTTCTATGGCTACACCTTC. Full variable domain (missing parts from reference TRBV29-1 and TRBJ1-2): SAVISQKPSRDICQRGTSLTIQCQVDSQVTMMFWYRQQPGQSLTLIATANQGSEATYESGFVIDKFPISRPNLTFSTLTVSNMSPEDSSIYLCSVTGQVFYGYTFGSGTRLTVV.

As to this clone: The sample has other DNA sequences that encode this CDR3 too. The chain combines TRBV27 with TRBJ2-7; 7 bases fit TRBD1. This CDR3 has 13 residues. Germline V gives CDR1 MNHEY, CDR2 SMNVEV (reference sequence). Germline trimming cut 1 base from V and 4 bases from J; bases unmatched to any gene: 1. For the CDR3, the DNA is TGTGCCAGCAGTTTATACAGGGGTTACGAGCAGTACTTC. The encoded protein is CASSLYRGYEQYF.

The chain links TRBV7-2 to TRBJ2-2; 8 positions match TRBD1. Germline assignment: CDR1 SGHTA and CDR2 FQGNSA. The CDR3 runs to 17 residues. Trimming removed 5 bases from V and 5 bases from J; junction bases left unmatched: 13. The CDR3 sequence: CASSTFTGGRRTGELFF. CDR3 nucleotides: TGTGCCAGCAGCACCTTCACAGGGGGGCGTAGAACCGGGGAGCTGTTTTTT.

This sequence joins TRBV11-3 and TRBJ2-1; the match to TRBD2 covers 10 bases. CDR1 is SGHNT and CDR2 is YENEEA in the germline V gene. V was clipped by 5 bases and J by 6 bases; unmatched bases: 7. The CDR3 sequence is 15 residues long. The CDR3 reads CASSRGLAASNEQFF. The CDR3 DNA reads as TGTGCCAGCAGCCGAGGACTAGCGGCTTCCAATGAGCAGTTCTTC.

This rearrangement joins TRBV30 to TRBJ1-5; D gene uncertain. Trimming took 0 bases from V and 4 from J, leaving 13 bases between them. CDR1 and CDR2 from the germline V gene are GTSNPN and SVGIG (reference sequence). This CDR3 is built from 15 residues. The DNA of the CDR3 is TGTGCCTGGAGTGTACCCGCTCCTGGGAATCAGCCCCAGCATTTT. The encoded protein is CAWSVPAPGNQPQHF.